The present T cell receptor beta chain was sequenced within a study of T cell repertoires in cytomegalovirus infection. Across the study: It was the public TCR beta signatures that indicated both CMV infection and matching HLA type.

Trimming shortened V by 3 bases and J by 7 bases, and 10 bases separated the two germline ends. Per germline, CDR1 PRHDT and CDR2 FYEKMQ (reference sequence). The CDR3 runs 14 residues. Findings of the study overall: CMV-specific TCR beta clonotypes restricted by HLA-C dominated the ex vivo response. Summed frequency of shared TCR beta families picked out CMV carriers who also had the relevant HLA.

TCRdb reprocessed the reads via MiXCR and lists one record per CDR3 protein. The sample records fewer than 550,000 distinct CDR3 sequences, 15% to 20% being singletons. This clonotype was counted at least ten times. What it recognizes is unknown. This TCR came from a human donor in good health (CMV status not recorded). Some clones in this sample may be carry-over from other donors' samples. The sequencing input was CD8+ T cells from PBMCs. The rearrangement links TRBV13 to TRBJ1-6; D possibly corresponds to TRBD1 (5 bases). The CDR3 spells CASSFGAGNSPLHF. For the CDR3, the DNA is TGTGCCAGCAGCTTCGGGGCTGGCAATTCACCCCTCCACTTT.